The rows below give T cell receptor beta chains drawn from one sample of a study of OX40 agonist ivuxolimab in advanced cancers. Libraries were prepared by immunoSEQ multiplex PCR; TCRdb keeps only in-frame clonotypes and omits some of them. The table has about 76,000 clones, around 87% seen once. The input for sequencing was CD4+ or CD8+ T cells sorted from blood, taken in a trial of the OX40 agonist ivuxolimab. The source is an adult with an advanced solid tumor such as melanoma, head and neck, liver or kidney cancer. The CDR3 runs from the conserved cysteine through the conserved F or W. Fields, in order: V gene, clone size, J gene, D gene, CDR3 DNA, CDR3 protein. D genes are given only for firm matches. The size entry is marked missing in some rows and otherwise reads once, few, many or a size class.

V gene: TRBV7-9; clone size: NA; J gene: TRBJ2-1; D gene: TRBD1; CDR3 DNA: TGTGCCACTCGACAGGGCTCCTACAATGAGCAGTTCTTC; CDR3 protein: CATRQGSYNEQFF
V gene: TRBV9; clone size: few; J gene: TRBJ2-3; D gene: TRBD1; CDR3 DNA: TGTGCCAGCAGCGATCGGACAGGGAGTGGGGATACGCAGTATTTT; CDR3 protein: CASSDRTGSGDTQYF
V gene: TRBV5-1; clone size: NA; J gene: TRBJ1-2; D gene: TRBD1; CDR3 DNA: TGCGCCAGCAGCTGGGGGGACAGGGCCTATGGCTACACCTTC; CDR3 protein: CASSWGDRAYGYTF
V gene: TRBV7-9; clone size: NA; J gene: TRBJ1-1; D gene: NA; CDR3 DNA: TGTGCCAGCAGCTTACCCGGTTACACTGAAGCTTTCTTT; CDR3 protein: CASSLPGYTEAFF
V gene: TRBV5-6; clone size: NA; J gene: TRBJ2-3; D gene: NA; CDR3 DNA: TGTGCCAGCAGACGGGACAGCACAGATACGCAGTATTTT; CDR3 protein: CASRRDSTDTQYF
V gene: TRBV4-1; clone size: NA; J gene: TRBJ2-2; D gene: NA; CDR3 DNA: TGCGCCAGCAGCCAGGTAGAGACCGGGGAGCTGTTTTTT; CDR3 protein: CASSQVETGELFF
V gene: TRBV5-4; clone size: NA; J gene: TRBJ2-5; D gene: TRBD2; CDR3 DNA: TGTGCCAGCAGCGGACTAGAGAGGGAGACCCAGTACTTC; CDR3 protein: CASSGLERETQYF
V gene: TRBV5-1; clone size: NA; J gene: TRBJ1-2; D gene: NA; CDR3 DNA: TGCGCCAGCAGCTTGGATACAGCCCCAAACTATGGCTACACCTTC; CDR3 protein: CASSLDTAPNYGYTF
V gene: TRBV27; clone size: NA; J gene: TRBJ2-1; D gene: NA; CDR3 DNA: TGTGCCAGCCGGGCGGGGTACGGGACGAGCTCCTACAATGAGCAGTTCTTC; CDR3 protein: CASRAGYGTSSYNEQFF
V gene: TRBV28; clone size: NA; J gene: TRBJ2-7; D gene: TRBD1; CDR3 DNA: TGTGCCAGCAGGGAAGGGACAGGCAAGAGCTCCTACGAGCAGTACTTC; CDR3 protein: CASREGTGKSSYEQYF
V gene: TRBV11-2; clone size: NA; J gene: TRBJ2-3; D gene: TRBD2; CDR3 DNA: TGTGCCAGCAGCTTAGGTCTAGCGGGGGGATACACAGATACGCAGTATTTT; CDR3 protein: CASSLGLAGGYTDTQYF
V gene: TRBV5-1; clone size: NA; J gene: TRBJ2-1; D gene: NA; CDR3 DNA: TGCGCCAGCAGCTCTGGAGGGGGGGATTTTGAGGAGCAGTTCTTC; CDR3 protein: CASSSGGGDFEEQFF
V gene: TRBV28; clone size: few; J gene: TRBJ2-6; D gene: NA; CDR3 DNA: TGTGCCAGCACCTGGACAGTCTCTGGGGCCAACGTCCTGACTTTC; CDR3 protein: CASTWTVSGANVLTF
V gene: TRBV9; clone size: NA; J gene: TRBJ1-4; D gene: TRBD1; CDR3 DNA: TGTGCCAGCAGCGCGCCCGGGACAGGGAATGAAAAACTGTTTTTT; CDR3 protein: CASSAPGTGNEKLFF
V gene: TRBV5-1; clone size: NA; J gene: TRBJ2-5; D gene: TRBD2; CDR3 DNA: TGCGCCAGCAGCTTTAATAGCGGGGGAGAGACCCAGTACTTC; CDR3 protein: CASSFNSGGETQYF
V gene: TRBV6-8; clone size: NA; J gene: TRBJ2-4; D gene: NA; CDR3 DNA: TGTGCCAGCAGTATAGGGACCTATGATAACCAGGGACCGTCGGCCAAAAACATTCAGTACTTC; CDR3 protein: CASSIGTYDNQGPSAKNIQYF
V gene: TRBV6-1; clone size: NA; J gene: TRBJ1-2; D gene: TRBD1; CDR3 DNA: TGTGCCAGCAGTGAGTTCCCGGGACAGGGTGGCGATGGCTACACCTTC; CDR3 protein: CASSEFPGQGGDGYTF
V gene: TRBV5-1; clone size: NA; J gene: TRBJ1-3; D gene: NA; CDR3 DNA: TGCGCCAGCAGTCAAGGGACGACCACCTCTGGAAACACCATATATTTT; CDR3 protein: CASSQGTTTSGNTIYF
V gene: TRBV7-9; clone size: NA; J gene: TRBJ1-2; D gene: NA; CDR3 DNA: TGTGCCAGCAGCTCAACCGGGGCGCGCGGTGGCTACACCTTC; CDR3 protein: CASSSTGARGGYTF
V gene: TRBV27; clone size: NA; J gene: TRBJ2-2; D gene: TRBD2; CDR3 DNA: TGTGCCAGCAGTTATTCTAGCGGGGGGGCGAACACCGGGGAGCTGTTTTTT; CDR3 protein: CASSYSSGGANTGELFF
V gene: TRBV28; clone size: NA; J gene: TRBJ1-4; D gene: NA; CDR3 DNA: TGTGCCAGCAGTGTTACAGGGAGGGTAGAAAAACTGTTTTTT; CDR3 protein: CASSVTGRVEKLFF
V gene: TRBV5-1; clone size: NA; J gene: TRBJ1-2; D gene: TRBD1; CDR3 DNA: TGCGCCAGCAGATACGGACAGGGGGCGTATGGCTACACCTTC; CDR3 protein: CASRYGQGAYGYTF
V gene: TRBV18; clone size: few; J gene: TRBJ1-2; D gene: TRBD1; CDR3 DNA: TGTGCCAGCTCACAGATCGGGACAGGGGGTACCTATGGCTACACCTTC; CDR3 protein: CASSQIGTGGTYGYTF
V gene: TRBV7-2; clone size: few; J gene: TRBJ1-6; D gene: NA; CDR3 DNA: TGTGCCAGCAGCTTAGGGCAGAATAATTCACCCCTCCACTTT; CDR3 protein: CASSLGQNNSPLHF
V gene: TRBV7-9; clone size: NA; J gene: TRBJ1-1; D gene: NA; CDR3 DNA: TGTGCCAGCAGCTTCTCCAGGGACACTGAAGCTTTCTTT; CDR3 protein: CASSFSRDTEAFF
V gene: TRBV5-1; clone size: NA; J gene: TRBJ2-1; D gene: TRBD1; CDR3 DNA: TGCGCCAGCAGCACGACGGGGACAGCCTCCTACAATGAGCAGTTCTTC; CDR3 protein: CASSTTGTASYNEQFF
V gene: TRBV4-1; clone size: few; J gene: TRBJ1-1; D gene: NA; CDR3 DNA: TGCGCCAGCAGCCCCCCTTTGGGCAGGAACACTGAAGCTTTCTTT; CDR3 protein: CASSPPLGRNTEAFF
V gene: TRBV29-1; clone size: NA; J gene: TRBJ2-3; D gene: TRBD2; CDR3 DNA: TGCAGCGTTGGACAAGTAGGCGGGGGGCCAGAAACAGATACGCAGTATTTT; CDR3 protein: CSVGQVGGGPETDTQYF
V gene: TRBV28; clone size: once; J gene: TRBJ2-2; D gene: TRBD1; CDR3 DNA: TGTGCCAGCAGTTCGGGACAGGGGTATGGATGGCTGTTTTTT; CDR3 protein: CASSSGQGYGWLFF
V gene: TRBV6-6; clone size: NA; J gene: TRBJ1-1; D gene: TRBD1; CDR3 DNA: TGTGCCAGCAGCGAAGAGGGGGCGCGGGTCACTGAAGCTTTCTTT; CDR3 protein: CASSEEGARVTEAFF
V gene: TRBV5-1; clone size: NA; J gene: TRBJ1-5; D gene: NA; CDR3 DNA: TGCGCCAGCAGCTTGTACGGAGAAGATCAGCCCCAGCATTTT; CDR3 protein: CASSLYGEDQPQHF
V gene: TRBV20-1; clone size: NA; J gene: TRBJ2-5; D gene: NA; CDR3 DNA: TGCAGTGCGGGGGGCGGTGAGACCCAGTACTTC; CDR3 protein: CSAGGGETQYF
V gene: TRBV9; clone size: NA; J gene: TRBJ1-6; D gene: NA; CDR3 DNA: TGTGCCAGCAGCGTAGCCGGGCCGAATTCACCCCTCCACTTT; CDR3 protein: CASSVAGPNSPLHF
V gene: TRBV19; clone size: NA; J gene: TRBJ2-2; D gene: TRBD2; CDR3 DNA: TGTGCCAGTAGTCGGCTAGCGGGGGAGAACACCGGGGAGCTGTTTTTT; CDR3 protein: CASSRLAGENTGELFF
V gene: TRBV19; clone size: few; J gene: TRBJ1-1; D gene: TRBD1; CDR3 DNA: TGTGCCAGTAGTATCGACAGGGGGACTGAAGCTTTCTTT; CDR3 protein: CASSIDRGTEAFF
V gene: TRBV19; clone size: NA; J gene: TRBJ2-5; D gene: TRBD1; CDR3 DNA: TGTGCCAGTAGCCAAATTACCGGGACAGAGGCAGAGACCCAGTACTTC; CDR3 protein: CASSQITGTEAETQYF
V gene: TRBV15; clone size: NA; J gene: TRBJ2-5; D gene: NA; CDR3 DNA: TGTGCCACCAGCAGAGCCCAAGAGACCCAGTACTTC; CDR3 protein: CATSRAQETQYF
V gene: TRBV28; clone size: NA; J gene: TRBJ1-2; D gene: TRBD1; CDR3 DNA: TGTGCCAGCAGAACCGGGACAGGGAGGGGCTACACCTTC; CDR3 protein: CASRTGTGRGYTF
V gene: TRBV5-1; clone size: NA; J gene: TRBJ2-7; D gene: NA; CDR3 DNA: TGCGCCAGCAGCTTGGCCTGGCAGGGCCCCTACGAGCAGTACTTC; CDR3 protein: CASSLAWQGPYEQYF
V gene: TRBV11-3; clone size: once; J gene: TRBJ2-2; D gene: NA; CDR3 DNA: TGTGCCAGCAGCCCAGGAGACGTGGCGAAGAACACCGGGGAGCTGTTTTTT; CDR3 protein: CASSPGDVAKNTGELFF
V gene: TRBV4-3; clone size: NA; J gene: TRBJ1-4; D gene: NA; CDR3 DNA: TGCGCCAGCAGCCAAGAGGTGGTGTCGACCGAATGGGAAAAACTGTTTTTT; CDR3 protein: CASSQEVVSTEWEKLFF
V gene: TRBV2; clone size: NA; J gene: TRBJ1-2; D gene: NA; CDR3 DNA: TGTGCCAGCAGTGAGGAGGGGGATGGCTATGGCTACACCTTC; CDR3 protein: CASSEEGDGYGYTF